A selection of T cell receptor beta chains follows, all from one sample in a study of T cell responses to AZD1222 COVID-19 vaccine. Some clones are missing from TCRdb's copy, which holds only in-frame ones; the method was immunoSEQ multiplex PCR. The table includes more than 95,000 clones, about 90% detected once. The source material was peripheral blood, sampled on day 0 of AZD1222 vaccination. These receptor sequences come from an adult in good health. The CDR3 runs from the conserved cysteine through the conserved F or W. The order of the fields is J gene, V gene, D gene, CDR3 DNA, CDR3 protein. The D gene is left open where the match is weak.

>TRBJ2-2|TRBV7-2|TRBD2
TGTGCCAGCAGCTTAGGGGGGAGGGACACCGGGGAGCTGTTTTTT
CASSLGGRDTGELFF
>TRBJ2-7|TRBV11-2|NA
TGTGCCAGCAGCTTATTAACGTACGAGCAGTACTTC
CASSLLTYEQYF
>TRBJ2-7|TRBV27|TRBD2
TGTGCCAGCAGTTTTCTGGGGGAGGGCCCCGAGCAGTACTTC
CASSFLGEGPEQYF
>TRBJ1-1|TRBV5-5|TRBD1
TGTGCCAGCAGCGCAAAACCGGGACAGACGAACACTGAAGCTTTCTTT
CASSAKPGQTNTEAFF
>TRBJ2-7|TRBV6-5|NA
TGTGCCAGCAGCCCGGGACCCGGGGGCGAGCAGTACTTC
CASSPGPGGEQYF
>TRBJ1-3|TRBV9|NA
TGTGCCAGCAGCGTAGGGAGAGGGTCATCAGGAAACACCATATATTTT
CASSVGRGSSGNTIYF
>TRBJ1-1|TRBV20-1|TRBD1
TGCAGTGCTAGTCCAGCAGGGGGCACTGAAGCTTTCTTT
CSASPAGGTEAFF
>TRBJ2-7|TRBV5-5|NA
TGTGCCAGCAGCAGCCCCCCAGGGAGGTACGAGCAGTACTTC
CASSSPPGRYEQYF
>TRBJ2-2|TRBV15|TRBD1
TGTGCCACCAGCAGGGGACAGGGGGCGGGCACCGGGGAGCTGTTTTTT
CATSRGQGAGTGELFF
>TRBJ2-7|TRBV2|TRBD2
TGTGCCAGCAGCCCTTGGGGAGGGTTCCTCGAGCAGTACTTC
CASSPWGGFLEQYF
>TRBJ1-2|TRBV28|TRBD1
TGTGCCAGCAGGTCCGACAGGGGGAATTCCTATGGCTACACCTTC
CASRSDRGNSYGYTF
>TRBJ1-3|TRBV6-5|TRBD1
TGTGCCAGCAGTTACCAGGGGGGCTCTGGAAACACCATATATTTT
CASSYQGGSGNTIYF